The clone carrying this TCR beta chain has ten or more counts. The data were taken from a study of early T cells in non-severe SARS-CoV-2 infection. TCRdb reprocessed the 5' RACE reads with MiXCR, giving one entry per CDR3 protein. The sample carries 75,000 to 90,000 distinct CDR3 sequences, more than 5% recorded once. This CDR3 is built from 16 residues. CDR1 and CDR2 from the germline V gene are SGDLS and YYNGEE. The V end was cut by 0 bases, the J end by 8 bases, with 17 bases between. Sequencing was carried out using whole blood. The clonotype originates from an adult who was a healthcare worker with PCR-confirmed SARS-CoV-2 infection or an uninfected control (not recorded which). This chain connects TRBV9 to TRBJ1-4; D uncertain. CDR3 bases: TGTGCCAGCAGCGTAGGTTCGGCAGGCTTAGGAGAAAAACTGTTTTTT. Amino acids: CASSVGSAGLGEKLFF.